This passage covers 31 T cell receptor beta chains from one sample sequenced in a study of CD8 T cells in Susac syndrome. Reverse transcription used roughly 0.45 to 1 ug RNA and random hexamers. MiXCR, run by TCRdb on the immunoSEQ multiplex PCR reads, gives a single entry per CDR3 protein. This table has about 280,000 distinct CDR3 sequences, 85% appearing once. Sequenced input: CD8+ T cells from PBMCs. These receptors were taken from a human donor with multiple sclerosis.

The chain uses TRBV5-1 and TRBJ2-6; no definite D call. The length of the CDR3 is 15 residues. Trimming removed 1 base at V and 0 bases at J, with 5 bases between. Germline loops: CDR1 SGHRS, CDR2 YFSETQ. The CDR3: CASSLTFSGANVLTF. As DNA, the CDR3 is TGCGCCAGCAGCTTGACGTTCTCTGGGGCCAACGTCCTGACTTTC.

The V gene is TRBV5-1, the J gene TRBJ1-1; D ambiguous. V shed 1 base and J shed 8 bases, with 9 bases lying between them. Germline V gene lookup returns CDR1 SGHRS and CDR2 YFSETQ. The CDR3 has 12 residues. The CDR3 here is CASSLNDNEAFF. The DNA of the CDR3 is TGCGCCAGCAGCTTGAATGATAACGAAGCTTTCTTT.

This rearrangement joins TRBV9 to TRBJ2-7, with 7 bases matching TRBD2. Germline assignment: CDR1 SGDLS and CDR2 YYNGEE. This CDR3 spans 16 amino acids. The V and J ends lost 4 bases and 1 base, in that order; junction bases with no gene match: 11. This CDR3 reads CASSSQKASGSYEQYF. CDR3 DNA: TGTGCCAGCAGCTCCCAGAAGGCTAGCGGTTCCTACGAGCAGTACTTC.

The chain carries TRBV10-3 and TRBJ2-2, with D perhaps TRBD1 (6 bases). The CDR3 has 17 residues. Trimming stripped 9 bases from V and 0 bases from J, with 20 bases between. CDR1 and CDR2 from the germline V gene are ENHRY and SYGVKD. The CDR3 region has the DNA TGTGCCATTTGGTCCCAGGGGCTGCCCCCGAACACCGGGGAGCTGTTTTTT. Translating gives CAIWSQGLPPNTGELFF.

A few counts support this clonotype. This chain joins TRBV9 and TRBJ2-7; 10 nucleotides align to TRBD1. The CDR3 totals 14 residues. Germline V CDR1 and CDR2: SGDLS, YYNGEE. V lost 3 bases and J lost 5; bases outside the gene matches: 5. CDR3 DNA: TGTGCCAGCAGCGGACAGGGGGCGCGAAACGAGCAGTACTTC. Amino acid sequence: CASSGQGARNEQYF.

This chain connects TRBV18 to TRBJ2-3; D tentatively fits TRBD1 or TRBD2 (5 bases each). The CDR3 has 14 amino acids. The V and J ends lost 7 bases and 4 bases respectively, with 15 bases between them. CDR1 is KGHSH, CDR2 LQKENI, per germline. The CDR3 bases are TGTGCCAGCTTCGGGACCGCCCGCCCAGATACGCAGTATTTT. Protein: CASFGTARPDTQYF.

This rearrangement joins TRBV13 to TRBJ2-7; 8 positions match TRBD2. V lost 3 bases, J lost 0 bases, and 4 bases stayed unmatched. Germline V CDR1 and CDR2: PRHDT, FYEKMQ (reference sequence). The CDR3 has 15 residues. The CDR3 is CASSFSTSASYEQYF. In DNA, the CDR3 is TGTGCCAGCAGCTTCTCGACTAGCGCCTCCTACGAGCAGTACTTC.

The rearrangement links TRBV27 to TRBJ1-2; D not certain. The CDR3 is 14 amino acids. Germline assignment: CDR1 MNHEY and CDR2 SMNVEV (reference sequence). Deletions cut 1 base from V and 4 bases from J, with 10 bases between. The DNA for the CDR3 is TGTGCCAGCAGTTTATATGGACCGACCTATGGCTACACCTTC. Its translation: CASSLYGPTYGYTF.

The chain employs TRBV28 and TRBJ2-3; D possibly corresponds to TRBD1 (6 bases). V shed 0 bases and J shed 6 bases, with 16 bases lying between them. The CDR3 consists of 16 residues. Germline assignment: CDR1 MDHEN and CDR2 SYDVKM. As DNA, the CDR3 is TGTGCCAGCAGTTTATGGTCGAGGACAGTCCGCGATACGCAGTATTTT. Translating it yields CASSLWSRTVRDTQYF.

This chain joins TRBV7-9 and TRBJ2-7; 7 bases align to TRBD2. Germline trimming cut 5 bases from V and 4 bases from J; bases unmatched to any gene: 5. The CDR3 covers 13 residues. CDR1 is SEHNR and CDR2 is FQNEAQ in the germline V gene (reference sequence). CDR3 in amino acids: CASSPGEGYEQYF. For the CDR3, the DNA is TGTGCCAGCAGCCCGGGGGAGGGTTACGAGCAGTACTTC.

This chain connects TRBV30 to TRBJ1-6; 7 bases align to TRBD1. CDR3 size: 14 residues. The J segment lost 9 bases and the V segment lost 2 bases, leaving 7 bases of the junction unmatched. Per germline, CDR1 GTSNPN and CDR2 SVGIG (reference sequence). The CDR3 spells CAWSPGTELSPLHF. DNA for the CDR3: TGTGCCTGGAGTCCCGGGACAGAACTTTCACCCCTCCACTTT. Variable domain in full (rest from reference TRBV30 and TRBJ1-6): SQTIHQWPATLVQPVGSPLSLECTVEGTSNPNLYWYRQAAGRGLQLLFYSVGIGQISSEVPQNLSASRPQDRQFILSSKKLLLSDSGFYLCAWSPGTELSPLHFGNGTRLTVT.

The CDR3, as DNA: TGCAGTGCTAGAGATCCCCAGCGGGAGGAAGGGTGGAATGAGCAGTTCTTC. Residues: CSARDPQREEGWNEQFF. This chain connects TRBV20-1 to TRBJ2-1; the match to TRBD2 covers 9 bases. The germline V gene encodes CDR1 DFQATT and CDR2 SNEGSKA (reference sequence). This CDR3 contains 17 residues. Trimming at V came to 0 bases and at J to 7 bases, leaving 13 bases not matched to a gene.

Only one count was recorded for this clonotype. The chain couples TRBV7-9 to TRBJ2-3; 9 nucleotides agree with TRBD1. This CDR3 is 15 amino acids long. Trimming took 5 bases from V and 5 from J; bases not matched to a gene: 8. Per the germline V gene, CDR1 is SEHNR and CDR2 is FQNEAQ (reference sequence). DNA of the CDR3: TGTGCCAGCAGCACCAGGACAGGGGATAAAGATACGCAGTATTTT. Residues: CASSTRTGDKDTQYF.

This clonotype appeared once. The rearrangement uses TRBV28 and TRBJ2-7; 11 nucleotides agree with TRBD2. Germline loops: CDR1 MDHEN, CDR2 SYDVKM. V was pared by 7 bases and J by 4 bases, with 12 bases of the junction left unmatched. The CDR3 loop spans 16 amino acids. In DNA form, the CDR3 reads TGTGCCAGCACTAATCAAGGGACTAGCGGACAATACGAGCAGTACTTC. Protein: CASTNQGTSGQYEQYF.

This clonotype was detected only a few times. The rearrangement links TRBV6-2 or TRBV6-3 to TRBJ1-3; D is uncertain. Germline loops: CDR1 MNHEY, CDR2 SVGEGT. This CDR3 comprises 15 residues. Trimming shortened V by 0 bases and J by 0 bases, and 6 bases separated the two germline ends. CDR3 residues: CASSYSGSSGNTIYF. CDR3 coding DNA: TGTGCCAGCAGTTACTCAGGCAGCTCTGGAAACACCATATATTTT.

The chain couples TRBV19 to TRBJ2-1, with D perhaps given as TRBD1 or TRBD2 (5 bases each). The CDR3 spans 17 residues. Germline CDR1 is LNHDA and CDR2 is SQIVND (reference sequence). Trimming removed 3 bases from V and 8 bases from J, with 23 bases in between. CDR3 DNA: TGTGCCAGTAGTATCGATCCTAGCAGGGAAGGAGTGGATGAGCAGTTCTTC. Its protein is CASSIDPSREGVDEQFF.

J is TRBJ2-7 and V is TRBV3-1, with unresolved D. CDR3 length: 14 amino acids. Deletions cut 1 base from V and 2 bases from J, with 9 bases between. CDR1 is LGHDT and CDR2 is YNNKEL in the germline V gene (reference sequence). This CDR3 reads CASSQGSVTYEQYF. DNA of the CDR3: TGTGCCAGCAGCCAAGGGTCCGTAACCTACGAGCAGTACTTC.

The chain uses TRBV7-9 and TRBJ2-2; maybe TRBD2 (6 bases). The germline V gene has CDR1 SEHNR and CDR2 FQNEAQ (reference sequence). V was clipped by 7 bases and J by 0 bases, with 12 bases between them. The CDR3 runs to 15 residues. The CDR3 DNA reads TGTGCCAGCACGGTGGGGGGAGCGAACACCGGGGAGCTGTTTTTT. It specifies CASTVGGANTGELFF.

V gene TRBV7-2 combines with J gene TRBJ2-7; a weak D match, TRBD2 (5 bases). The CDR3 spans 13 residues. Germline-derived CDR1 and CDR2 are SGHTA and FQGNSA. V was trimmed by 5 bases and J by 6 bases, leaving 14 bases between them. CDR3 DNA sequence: TGTGCCAGCAGCAATAGTCCAGGAGGCGAGCAGTACTTC. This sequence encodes CASSNSPGGEQYF.

Here the CDR3 DNA reads TGTGCCAGCAGCCCAATCGCGGGGTGGGCCGGGGAGCTGTTTTTT. Its protein is CASSPIAGWAGELFF. The chain is built from TRBV3-1 and TRBJ2-2; tentatively, D is TRBD2 (6 bases). Germline loops: CDR1 LGHDT, CDR2 YNNKEL (reference sequence). The V end lost 4 bases, the J end lost 6 bases, and 15 bases lay between the germline ends. The CDR3 runs to 15 residues. Based on the CDR3 plus reference TRBV3-1 and TRBJ2-2, the full variable domain is DTAVSQTPKYLVTQMGNDKSIKCEQNLGHDTMYWYKQDSKKFLKIMFSYNNKELIINETVPNRFSPKSPDKAHLNLHINSLELGDSAVYFCASSPIAGWAGELFFGEGSRLTVL.

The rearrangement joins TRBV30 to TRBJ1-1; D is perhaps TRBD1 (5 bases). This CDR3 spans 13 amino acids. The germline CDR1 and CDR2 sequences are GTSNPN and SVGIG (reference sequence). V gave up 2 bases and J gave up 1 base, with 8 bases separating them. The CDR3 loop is CAWSYTGNTEAFF. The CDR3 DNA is TGTGCCTGGAGTTATACAGGGAACACTGAAGCTTTCTTT.

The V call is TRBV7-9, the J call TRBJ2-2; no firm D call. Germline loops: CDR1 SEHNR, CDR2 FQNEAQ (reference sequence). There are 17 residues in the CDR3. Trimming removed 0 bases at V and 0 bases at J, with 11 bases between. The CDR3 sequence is CASSLAVTSPNTGELFF. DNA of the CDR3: TGTGCCAGCAGCTTAGCGGTCACGAGTCCGAACACCGGGGAGCTGTTTTTT.

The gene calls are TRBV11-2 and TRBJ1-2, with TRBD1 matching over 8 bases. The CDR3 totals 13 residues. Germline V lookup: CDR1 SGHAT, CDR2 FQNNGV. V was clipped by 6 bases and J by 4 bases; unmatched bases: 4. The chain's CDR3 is CASRTQGGYGYTF. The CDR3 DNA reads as TGTGCCAGCAGGACACAGGGGGGCTATGGCTACACCTTC.

In DNA form, the CDR3 reads TGTGCCAGCAGCTCCTCGGGTCAGGAAGGGGAGACCCAGTACTTC. Amino acid sequence: CASSSSGQEGETQYF. This chain links TRBV7-9 with TRBJ2-5, with D uncertain. This CDR3 is built from 15 residues. Germline CDR1 is SEHNR and CDR2 is FQNEAQ (reference sequence). Between the trimmed V and J ends, which lost 4 bases and 5 bases, there was a span of 17 bases.

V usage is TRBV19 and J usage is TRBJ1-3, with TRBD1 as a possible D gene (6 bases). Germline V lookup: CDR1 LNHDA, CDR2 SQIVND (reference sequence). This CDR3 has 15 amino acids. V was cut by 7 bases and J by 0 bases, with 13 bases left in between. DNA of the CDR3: TGTGCCAGTAAGGGGGGTGCTCTCTCTGGAAACACCATATATTTT. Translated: CASKGGALSGNTIYF.

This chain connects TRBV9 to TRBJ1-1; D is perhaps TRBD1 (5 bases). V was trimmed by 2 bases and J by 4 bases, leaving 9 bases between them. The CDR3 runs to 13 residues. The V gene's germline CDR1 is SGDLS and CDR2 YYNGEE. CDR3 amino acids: CASSVWGGTEAFF. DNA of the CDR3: TGTGCCAGCAGCGTGTGGGGGGGCACTGAAGCTTTCTTT.

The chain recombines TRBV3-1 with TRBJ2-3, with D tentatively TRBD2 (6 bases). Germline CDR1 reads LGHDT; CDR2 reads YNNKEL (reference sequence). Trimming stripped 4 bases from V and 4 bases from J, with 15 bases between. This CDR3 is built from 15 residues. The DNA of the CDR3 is TGTGCCAGCAGCCCGGCCGGGAGTTTAGCAGATACGCAGTATTTT. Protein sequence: CASSPAGSLADTQYF.

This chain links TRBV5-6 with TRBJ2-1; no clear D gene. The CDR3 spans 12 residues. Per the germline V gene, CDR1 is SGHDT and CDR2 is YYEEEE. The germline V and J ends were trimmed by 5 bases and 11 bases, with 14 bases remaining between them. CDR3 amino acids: CASSLDANKQFF. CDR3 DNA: TGTGCCAGCAGTTTAGACGCGAATAAGCAGTTCTTC.

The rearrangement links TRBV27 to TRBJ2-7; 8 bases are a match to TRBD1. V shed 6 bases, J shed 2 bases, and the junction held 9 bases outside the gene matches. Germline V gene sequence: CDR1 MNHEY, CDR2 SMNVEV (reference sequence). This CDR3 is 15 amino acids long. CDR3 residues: CASRPGQASPYEQYF. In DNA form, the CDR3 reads TGTGCCAGCAGGCCGGGACAGGCTTCACCCTACGAGCAGTACTTC.

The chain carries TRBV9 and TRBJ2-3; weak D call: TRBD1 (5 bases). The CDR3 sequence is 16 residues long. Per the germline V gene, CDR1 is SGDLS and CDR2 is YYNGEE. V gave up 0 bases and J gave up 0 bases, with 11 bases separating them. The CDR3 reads CASSVGRRQSTDTQYF. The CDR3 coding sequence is TGTGCCAGCAGCGTAGGTAGGAGACAGAGCACAGATACGCAGTATTTT. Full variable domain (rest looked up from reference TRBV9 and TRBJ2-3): DSGVTQTPKHLITATGQRVTLRCSPRSGDLSVYWYQQSLDQGLQFLIQYYNGEERAKGNILERFSAQQFPDLHSELNLSSLELGDSALYFCASSVGRRQSTDTQYFGPGTRLTVL.

The CDR3 bases are TGTGCCAGCAGGTTGGGGGTCGGGGAGCTGTTTTTT. Amino acids: CASRLGVGELFF. The rearrangement uses TRBV7-2 and TRBJ2-2, with D perhaps matching TRBD1 or TRBD2 (5 bases each). Trimming stripped 6 bases from V and 7 bases from J, with 9 bases between. The germline gives CDR1 SGHTA, CDR2 FQGNSA. The CDR3 sequence is 12 residues long.